A single sample is the source of the 11 T cell receptor beta chains below, sequenced in a study of T-cell reconstitution after alpha-beta-depleted transplantation in children. Using unique molecular identifiers, the investigators prepared the TCRbeta library. Each CDR3 protein is one row after TCRdb ran MiXCR on the PCR reads. The sample holds some 500,000 distinct CDR3 sequences, less than 35% seen once. This material consisted of PBMCs from the stem cell graft donor, taken from the stem cell graft. These receptors all come from a human donor who donated a stem cell graft to a child with aplastic anemia.

The gene calls are TRBV27 and TRBJ2-1, with 10 positions matching TRBD1. Germline values: CDR1 MNHEY, CDR2 SMNVEV (reference sequence). Trimming removed 3 bases from V and 2 bases from J; junction bases left unmatched: 4. This CDR3 has 16 residues. The CDR3 bases are TGTGCCAGCAGTTTGTACGGGACAGGGGCCTACAATGAGCAGTTCTTC. This gives the protein CASSLYGTGAYNEQFF.

This chain uses TRBV24-1 with TRBJ1-5; possible D gene TRBD1, 6 bases. Trimming removed 3 bases at V and 9 bases at J, with 20 bases between. In germline, CDR1 is KGHDR, CDR2 SFDVKD. The CDR3 is made up of 16 amino acids. For the CDR3, the DNA is TGTGCCACCAGTGATAGAGGGACAATCGGAGTGGCGCCCCAGCATTTT. Translation: CATSDRGTIGVAPQHF.

This clonotype was seen many times. The rearrangement links TRBV29-1 to TRBJ2-7; a weak D match, TRBD1 (5 bases). Germline values: CDR1 SQVTM, CDR2 ANQGSEA. CDR3 length: 13 residues. V lost 4 bases, J lost 4 bases, and 14 bases lay in between. CDR3 sequence reads: CSVVGPKIYEQYF. Written as DNA, the CDR3 is TGCAGCGTTGTGGGGCCGAAGATTTACGAGCAGTACTTC.

This clonotype is deemed medium-sized. The chain uses TRBV29-1 and TRBJ1-1; D not certain. The CDR3 length is 12 residues. V was cut by 3 bases and J by 6 bases, with 11 bases left in between. Germline loops: CDR1 SQVTM, CDR2 ANQGSEA. In DNA, the CDR3 is TGCAGCGTTGAGGGTGACGTCCCTGAAGCTTTCTTT. Encoded protein: CSVEGDVPEAFF.

This clonotype was seen more than once but under ten times. The chain is built from TRBV20-1 and TRBJ1-2; 7 bases match TRBD1. This CDR3 is 15 amino acids long. Germline V CDR1 and CDR2: DFQATT, SNEGSKA (reference sequence). Trimming took 3 bases from V and 4 from J; bases not matched to a gene: 11. The CDR3 region is CSASGQGDLRYGYTF. Here the CDR3 DNA reads TGCAGTGCTAGCGGGCAGGGGGATCTCCGCTATGGCTACACCTTC.

This clonotype was found a few times. V is TRBV15 and J is TRBJ2-3, with 11 bases lining up with TRBD2. CDR3 length: 16 residues. Germline values: CDR1 LNHNV, CDR2 YYDKDF (reference sequence). V was pared by 5 bases and J by 10 bases, with 14 bases of the junction left unmatched. The CDR3 loop is CATSGGLAGKRYAQYF. In DNA, the CDR3 is TGTGCCACCAGCGGTGGACTAGCGGGCAAAAGATATGCGCAGTATTTT.

This clonotype appeared many times. The chain employs TRBV12-3 or TRBV12-4 and TRBJ2-1; TRBD2 matches at 11 bases. This CDR3 is 14 amino acids long. The ends lost 8 bases at V and 6 bases at J; junction bases unmatched: 6. CDR3 residues: CASSSGLAGNEQFF. The CDR3 bases are TGTGCCAGCTCCTCCGGACTAGCGGGCAATGAGCAGTTCTTC.

This clonotype appeared a few times. The gene calls are TRBV12-3 or TRBV12-4 and TRBJ2-3, with 7 bases that match TRBD2. J gave up 1 base and V 6 bases, and 7 bases lay outside the gene matches. This CDR3 contains 15 residues. CDR3 protein: CASRDTAGRTDTQYF. DNA for the CDR3: TGTGCCAGCAGGGATACAGCGGGGCGCACAGATACGCAGTATTTT.

This clonotype showed up just a few times. The chain recombines TRBV13 with TRBJ2-1; 7 nucleotides align to TRBD2. CDR3 length: 14 amino acids. V lost 5 bases, J lost 9 bases, and 10 bases stayed unmatched. The V gene's germline CDR1 is PRHDT and CDR2 FYEKMQ (reference sequence). In DNA form, the CDR3 reads TGTGCCAGCAGCATATGGACTAGTCTTGGTGAGCAGTTCTTC. It is translated as CASSIWTSLGEQFF.

There are a few counts of this clonotype. This chain links TRBV9 with TRBJ2-1, with D uncertain. The germline V and J ends were trimmed by 2 bases and 6 bases, with 6 bases remaining between them. The CDR3 runs to 12 residues. From germline, CDR1 is SGDLS and CDR2 YYNGEE. The CDR3 loop reads CASSVASNEQFF. DNA for the CDR3: TGTGCCAGCAGCGTTGCTAGCAATGAGCAGTTCTTC.

This clonotype came up a few times. The chain carries TRBV6-1 and TRBJ1-5; D may be TRBD1 (5 bases). The CDR3 sequence is 15 residues long. Trimming took off 6 bases at V and 4 bases at J, with 16 bases between the two ends. In germline, CDR1 is MNHNS, CDR2 SASEGT. This CDR3 reads CASRDTGALNQPQHF. CDR3 in DNA: TGTGCCAGCAGGGACACAGGCGCCCTTAATCAGCCCCAGCATTTT.